This T cell receptor (beta chain) was obtained from a study of cytomegalovirus exposure and HLA in healthy donors. Overall study findings and caveats: Later work associated roughly 17,000 TCR beta sequences with HLA alleles at 0.05 false discovery rate. Researchers counted around 150 TCR beta chains as cytomegalovirus-associated.

A multiplex PCR was run with 60 Vbeta primers and 13 Jbeta primers. TCRdb keeps only in-frame clones here, not all; method: immunoSEQ multiplex PCR. Among roughly 90,000 clones listed, around four fifths were seen once. J gave up 1 base and V 6 bases, and 11 bases lay outside the gene matches. CDR3 length: 16 amino acids. Looked up from germline, CDR1 is LNHDA and CDR2 is SQIVND (reference sequence). A few counts support this clone. Its antigen is undetermined. The receptor comes from a man in his thirties or forties in good health and CMV-seropositive. The chain employs TRBV19 and TRBJ1-1; 7 nucleotides match TRBD1. The sequencing input was PBMCs. CDR3: CASRPRTGLTNTEAFF. DNA for the CDR3: TGTGCCAGTAGACCCAGGACAGGCCTCACGAACACTGAAGCTTTCTTT.